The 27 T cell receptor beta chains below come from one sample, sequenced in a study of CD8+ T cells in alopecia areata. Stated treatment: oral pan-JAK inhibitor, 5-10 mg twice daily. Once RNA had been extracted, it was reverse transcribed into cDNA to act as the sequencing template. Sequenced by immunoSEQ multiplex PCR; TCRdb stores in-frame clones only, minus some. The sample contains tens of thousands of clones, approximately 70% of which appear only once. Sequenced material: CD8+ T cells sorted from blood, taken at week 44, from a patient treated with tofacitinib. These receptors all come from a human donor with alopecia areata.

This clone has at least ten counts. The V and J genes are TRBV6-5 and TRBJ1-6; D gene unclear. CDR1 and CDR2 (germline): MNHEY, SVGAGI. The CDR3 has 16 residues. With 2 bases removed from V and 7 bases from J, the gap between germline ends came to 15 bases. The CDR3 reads CASSYPRAETNSPLHF. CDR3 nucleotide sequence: TGTGCCAGCAGTTACCCCCGTGCGGAGACAAATTCACCCCTCCACTTT.

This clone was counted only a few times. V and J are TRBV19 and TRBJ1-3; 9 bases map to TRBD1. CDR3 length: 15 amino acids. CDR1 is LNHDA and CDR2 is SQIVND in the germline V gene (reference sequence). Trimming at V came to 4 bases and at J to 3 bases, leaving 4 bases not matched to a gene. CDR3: CASSTTGGSGNTIYF. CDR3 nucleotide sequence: TGTGCCAGTAGTACTACAGGGGGCAGTGGAAACACCATATATTTT.

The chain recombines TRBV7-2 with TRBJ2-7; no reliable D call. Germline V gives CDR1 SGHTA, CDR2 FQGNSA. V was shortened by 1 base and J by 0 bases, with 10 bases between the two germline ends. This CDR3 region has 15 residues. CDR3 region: CASSLEGNPSYEQYF. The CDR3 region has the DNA TGTGCCAGCAGCTTAGAGGGTAACCCCTCCTACGAGCAGTACTTC. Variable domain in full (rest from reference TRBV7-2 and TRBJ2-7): GAGVSQSPSNKVTEKGKDVELRCDPISGHTALYWYRQSLGQGLEFLIYFQGNSAPDKSGLPSDRFSAERTGGSVSTLTIQRTQQEDSAVYLCASSLEGNPSYEQYFGPGTRLTVT.

The CDR3 loop reads CASSAGWEGQPQHF. In DNA, the CDR3 is TGTGCCAGTAGCGCAGGGTGGGAAGGTCAGCCCCAGCATTTT. This chain links TRBV19 with TRBJ1-5; a possible D gene is TRBD1 (5 bases). Germline V gives CDR1 LNHDA, CDR2 SQIVND (reference sequence). V lost 6 bases and J lost 6, with 15 bases in between. The CDR3 covers 14 residues.

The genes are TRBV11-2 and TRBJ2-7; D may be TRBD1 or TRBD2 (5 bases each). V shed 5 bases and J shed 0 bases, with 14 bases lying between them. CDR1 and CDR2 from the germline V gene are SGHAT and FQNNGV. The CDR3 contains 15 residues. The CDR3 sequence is CASSLAWGTSYEQYF. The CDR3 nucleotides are TGTGCCAGCAGCCTAGCTTGGGGGACCTCCTACGAGCAGTACTTC. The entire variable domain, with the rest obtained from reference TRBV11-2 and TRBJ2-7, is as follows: EAGVAQSPRYKIIEKRQSVAFWCNPISGHATLYWYQQILGQGPKLLIQFQNNGVVDDSQLPKDRFSAERLKGVDSTLKIQPAKLEDSAVYLCASSLAWGTSYEQYFGPGTRLTVT.

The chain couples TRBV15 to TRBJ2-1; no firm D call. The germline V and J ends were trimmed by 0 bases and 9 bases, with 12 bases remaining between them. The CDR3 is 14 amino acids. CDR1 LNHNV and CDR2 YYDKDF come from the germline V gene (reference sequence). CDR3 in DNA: TGTGCCACCAGCAGAGAAGGGAAGTGGGGTGAGCAGTTCTTC. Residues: CATSREGKWGEQFF.

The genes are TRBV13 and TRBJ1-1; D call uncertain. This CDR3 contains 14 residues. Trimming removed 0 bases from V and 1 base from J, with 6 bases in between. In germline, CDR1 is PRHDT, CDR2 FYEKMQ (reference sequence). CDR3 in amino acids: CASSLGATNTEAFF. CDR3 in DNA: TGTGCCAGCAGCTTAGGTGCCACGAACACTGAAGCTTTCTTT.

The CDR3 reads CASSLVGSGITDTQYF. CDR3 DNA sequence: TGTGCCAGCAGCTTAGTGGGTAGCGGGATCACAGATACGCAGTATTTT. The chain combines TRBV7-9 with TRBJ2-3; 8 nucleotides agree with TRBD2. The length of the CDR3 is 16 residues. With V trimmed by 1 base and J by 2 bases, 5 bases remained unmatched. CDR1 SEHNR and CDR2 FQNEAQ come from the germline V gene (reference sequence).

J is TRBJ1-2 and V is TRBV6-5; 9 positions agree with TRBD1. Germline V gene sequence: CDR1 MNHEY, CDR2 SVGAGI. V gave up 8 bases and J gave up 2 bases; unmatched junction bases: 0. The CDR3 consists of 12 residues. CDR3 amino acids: CASGTGNYGYTF. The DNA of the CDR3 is TGTGCCAGCGGGACAGGGAACTATGGCTACACCTTC.

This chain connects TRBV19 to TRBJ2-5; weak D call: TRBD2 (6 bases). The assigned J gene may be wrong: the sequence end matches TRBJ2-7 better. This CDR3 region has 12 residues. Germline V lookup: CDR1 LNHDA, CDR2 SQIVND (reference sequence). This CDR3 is CASSIGGYEQYF. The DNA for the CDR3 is TGTGCCAGTAGTATCGGGGGCTACGAGCAGTACTTC.

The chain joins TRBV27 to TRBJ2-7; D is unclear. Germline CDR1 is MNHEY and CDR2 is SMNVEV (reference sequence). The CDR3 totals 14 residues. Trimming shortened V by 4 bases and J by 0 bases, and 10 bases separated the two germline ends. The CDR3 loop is CASSSTRSSYEQYF. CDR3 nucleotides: TGTGCCAGCAGTTCGACAAGGAGCTCCTACGAGCAGTACTTC.

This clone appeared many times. The CDR3 nucleotides are TGTGCCAGCAGTGCGAGTCGGGGGAAGGGGCACACTGAAGCTTTCTTT. Its protein is CASSASRGKGHTEAFF. V is TRBV2 and J is TRBJ1-1, with a weak D call TRBD1 (5 bases). Trimming removed 4 bases at V and 3 bases at J, with 18 bases between. CDR1 and CDR2 (germline): SNHLY, FYNNEI. This CDR3 has 16 amino acids.

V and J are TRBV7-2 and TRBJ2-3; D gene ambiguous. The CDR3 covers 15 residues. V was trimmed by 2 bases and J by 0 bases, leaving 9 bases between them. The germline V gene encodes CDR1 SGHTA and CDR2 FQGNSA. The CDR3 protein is CASSLYFSSTDTQYF. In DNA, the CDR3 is TGTGCCAGCAGCTTATATTTCTCAAGCACAGATACGCAGTATTTT.

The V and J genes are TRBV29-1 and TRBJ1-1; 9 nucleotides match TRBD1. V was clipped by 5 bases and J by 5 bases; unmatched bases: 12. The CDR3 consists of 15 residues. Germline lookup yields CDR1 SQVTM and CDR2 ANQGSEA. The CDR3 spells CSVFTGQGQGTEAFF. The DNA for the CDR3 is TGCAGCGTTTTTACGGGACAGGGTCAGGGAACTGAAGCTTTCTTT.

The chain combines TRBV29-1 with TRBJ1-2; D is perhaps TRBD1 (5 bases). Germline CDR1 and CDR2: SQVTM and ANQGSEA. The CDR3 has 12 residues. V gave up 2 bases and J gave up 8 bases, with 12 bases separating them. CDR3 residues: CSVEHQGAGYTF. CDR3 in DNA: TGCAGCGTTGAACATCAGGGAGCCGGCTACACCTTC.

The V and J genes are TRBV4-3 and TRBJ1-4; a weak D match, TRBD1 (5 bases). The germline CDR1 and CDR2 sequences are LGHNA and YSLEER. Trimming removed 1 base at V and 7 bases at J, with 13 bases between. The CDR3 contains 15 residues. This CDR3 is CASSQAPVGGEKLFF. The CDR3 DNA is TGCGCCAGCAGCCAAGCTCCGGTGGGGGGTGAAAAACTGTTTTTT.

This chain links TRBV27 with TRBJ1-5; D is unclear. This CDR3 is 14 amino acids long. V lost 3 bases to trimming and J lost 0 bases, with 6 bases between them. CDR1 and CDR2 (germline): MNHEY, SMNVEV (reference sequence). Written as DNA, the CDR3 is TGTGCCAGCAGTTTGAAGTATAGCAATCAGCCCCAGCATTTT. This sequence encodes CASSLKYSNQPQHF.

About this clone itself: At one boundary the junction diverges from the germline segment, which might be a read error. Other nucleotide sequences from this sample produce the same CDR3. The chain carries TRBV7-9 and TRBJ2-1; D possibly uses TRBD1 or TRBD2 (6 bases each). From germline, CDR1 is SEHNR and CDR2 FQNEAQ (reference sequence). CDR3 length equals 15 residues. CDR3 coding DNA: TGTGCCAGCAGCCCCCCGGGGGCGTCCTTGGATGAGCAATTCTTC. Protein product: CASSPPGASLDEQFF.

Here the CDR3 DNA reads TGCAGCGGAGCGACCCAACGACAGGGGAATACAGATACGCAGTATTTT. Translated: CSGATQRQGNTDTQYF. The chain is built from TRBV29-1 and TRBJ2-3; 8 bases are shared with TRBD1. This CDR3 contains 16 residues. Germline loops: CDR1 SQVTM, CDR2 ANQGSEA. Losses at the gene ends were 7 bases for V and 3 bases for J; bases not matched to a gene: 15.

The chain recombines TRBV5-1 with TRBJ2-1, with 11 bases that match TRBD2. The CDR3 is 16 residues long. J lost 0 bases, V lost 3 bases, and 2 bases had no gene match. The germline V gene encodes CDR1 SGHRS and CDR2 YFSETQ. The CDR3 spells CASSSSGGPSYNEQFF. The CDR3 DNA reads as TGCGCCAGCAGCTCTAGCGGGGGGCCCTCCTACAATGAGCAGTTCTTC.

The CDR3 is CASSLGTHDDYGYTF. In DNA form, the CDR3 reads TGTGCCAGCAGCTTAGGGACCCATGATGACTATGGCTACACCTTC. V usage is TRBV7-9 and J usage is TRBJ1-2; D ambiguous. The CDR3 loop spans 15 amino acids. The V and J ends lost 1 base and 3 bases respectively, with 12 bases between them. Germline-derived CDR1 and CDR2 are SEHNR and FQNEAQ (reference sequence). The variable domain in full, with the rest retrieved from reference TRBV7-9 and TRBJ1-2, is DTGVSQNPRHKITKRGQNVTFRCDPISEHNRLYWYRQTLGQGPEFLTYFQNEAQLEKSRLLSDRFSAERPKGSFSTLEIQRTEQGDSAMYLCASSLGTHDDYGYTFGSGTRLTVV.

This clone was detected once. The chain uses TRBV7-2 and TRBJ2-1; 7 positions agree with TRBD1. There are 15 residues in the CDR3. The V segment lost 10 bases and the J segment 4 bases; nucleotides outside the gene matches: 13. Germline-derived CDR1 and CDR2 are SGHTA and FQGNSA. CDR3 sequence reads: CATLLRQGKYNEQFF. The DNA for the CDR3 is TGTGCCACTCTCTTGAGACAGGGAAAATACAATGAGCAGTTCTTC. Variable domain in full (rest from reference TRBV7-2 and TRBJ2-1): GAGVSQSPSNKVTEKGKDVELRCDPISGHTALYWYRQSLGQGLEFLIYFQGNSAPDKSGLPSDRFSAERTGGSVSTLTIQRTQQEDSAVYLCATLLRQGKYNEQFFGPGTRLTVL.

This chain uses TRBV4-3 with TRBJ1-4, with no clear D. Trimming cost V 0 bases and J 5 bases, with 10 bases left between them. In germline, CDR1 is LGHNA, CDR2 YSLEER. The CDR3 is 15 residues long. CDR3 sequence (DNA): TGCGCCAGCAGCCAAGATCGCTTTTCAAATGAAAAACTGTTTTTT. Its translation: CASSQDRFSNEKLFF.

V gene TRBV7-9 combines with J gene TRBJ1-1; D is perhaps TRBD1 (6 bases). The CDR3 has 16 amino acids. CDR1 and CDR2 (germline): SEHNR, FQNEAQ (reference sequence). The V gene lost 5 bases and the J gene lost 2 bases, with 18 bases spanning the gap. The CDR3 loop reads CASSQEREGVNTEAFF. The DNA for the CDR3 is TGTGCCAGCAGCCAAGAAAGGGAGGGGGTTAACACTGAAGCTTTCTTT.

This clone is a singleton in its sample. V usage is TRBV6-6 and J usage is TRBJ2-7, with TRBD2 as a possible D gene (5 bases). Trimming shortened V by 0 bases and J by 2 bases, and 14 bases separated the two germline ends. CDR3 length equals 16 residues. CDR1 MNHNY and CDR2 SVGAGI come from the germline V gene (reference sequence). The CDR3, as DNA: TGTGCCAGCAGTTACTCGAGTGGCGGGTCCACCTACGAGCAGTACTTC. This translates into CASSYSSGGSTYEQYF.

DNA for the CDR3: TGTGCCACGGCCCACAGGGCGGGGGGCTACACCTTC. It translates to CATAHRAGGYTF. V is TRBV27 and J is TRBJ1-2, with D possibly matching TRBD1 (6 bases). This CDR3 contains 12 residues. With 10 bases removed from V and 8 bases from J, the gap between germline ends came to 17 bases. The V gene's germline CDR1 is MNHEY and CDR2 SMNVEV (reference sequence).

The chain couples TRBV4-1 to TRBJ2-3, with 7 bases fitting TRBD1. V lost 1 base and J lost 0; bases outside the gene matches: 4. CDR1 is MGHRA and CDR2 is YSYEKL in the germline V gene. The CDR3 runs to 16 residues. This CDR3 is CASSQGQGLSTDTQYF. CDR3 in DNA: TGCGCCAGCAGCCAAGGACAGGGATTAAGCACAGATACGCAGTATTTT.